The 31 T cell receptor beta chains below come from one sample, sequenced in a study of blood T cells in healthy people across ages. It was with a sample-barcoded 5' primer and a J-beta primer mix that a second PCR of roughly 7 to 12 cycles was run. TCRdb passed the 5' RACE reads through MiXCR, listing each CDR3 protein once. The sample includes fewer than 600,000 distinct CDR3 sequences, about 27% of them seen just once. Separately, the same data were catalogued under a study of T cells of mothers and their children.

Sample: blood. All receptors come from a boy aged 2-9 years in good health.

The chain carries TRBV15 and TRBJ2-7; D unresolved. CDR3 length: 13 residues. The V gene's germline CDR1 is LNHNV and CDR2 YYDKDF (reference sequence). Deletions cut 0 bases from V and 7 bases from J, with 10 bases between. The CDR3 nucleotides read TGTGCCACCAGCAGAGATCTCCCGTATGAGCAGTACTTC. Protein product: CATSRDLPYEQYF.

The CDR3 coding sequence is TGTGCCAGCAGCTTAGGACAGGGACGAACCTACGAGCAGTACTTC. Translating gives CASSLGQGRTYEQYF. The chain employs TRBV7-6 and TRBJ2-7, with TRBD1 identical over 7 bases. With 1 base clipped from V and 2 bases from J, the junction kept 5 bases outside the gene matches. The CDR3 spans 15 residues. CDR1 is SGHVS and CDR2 is FNYEAQ in the germline V gene.

This chain links TRBV20-1 with TRBJ2-1, with 10 bases matching TRBD2. CDR1 is DFQATT and CDR2 is SNEGSKA in the germline V gene (reference sequence). V shed 3 bases, J shed 10 bases, and the junction held 9 bases outside the gene matches. This CDR3 region has 14 residues. CDR3 in amino acids: CSASLSGGAGEQFF. DNA of the CDR3: TGCAGTGCTAGTCTGAGCGGGGGGGCGGGAGAGCAGTTCTTC.

This clonotype has only one observation. The genes are TRBV7-2 and TRBJ2-1; 9 bases agree with TRBD2. The end of the DNA aligns better with TRBJ2-5, so the J call may be wrong. The CDR3 has 16 residues. The germline V gene encodes CDR1 SGHTA and CDR2 FQGNSA. CDR3 loop: CASSYRTGGRGETQYF. Here the CDR3 DNA reads TGTGCCAGCAGCTACAGGACAGGCGGGAGGGGAGAGACCCAGTACTTC.

The sample holds a few counts of this clonotype. Germline and junction disagree at one end, which may indicate a read error. The gene calls are TRBV20-1 and TRBJ2-5; D remains ambiguous. The germline gives CDR1 DFQATT, CDR2 SNEGSKA (reference sequence). The CDR3 spans 11 residues. CDR3 coding DNA: TGCAGTGTATGGGCGCAAGAGACCCAGCACTTC. Amino acid sequence: CSVWAQETQHF.

J is TRBJ2-3 and V is TRBV12-3 or TRBV12-4; D is perhaps TRBD1 or TRBD2 (5 bases each). Between the trimmed V and J ends, which lost 6 bases and 3 bases, there was a span of 16 bases. This CDR3 spans 15 amino acids. CDR3 region: CASSQYRDGTDTQYF. CDR3 sequence (DNA): TGTGCCAGCAGCCAGTACCGGGACGGAACAGATACGCAGTATTTT.

The chain links TRBV10-2 to TRBJ2-3; D may be TRBD2 (5 bases). Germline CDR1 is WSHSY and CDR2 is SAAADI. V was trimmed by 4 bases and J by 6 bases, leaving 14 bases between them. This CDR3 comprises 14 residues. This chain's CDR3 is CASSVDAGGDTQYF. The CDR3 nucleotides are TGCGCCAGCAGTGTGGATGCGGGCGGGGATACGCAGTATTTT.

This sequence joins TRBV9 and TRBJ1-2; TRBD1 is a possible D gene (5 bases). V lost 4 bases, J lost 1 base, and 14 bases lay in between. The CDR3 has 15 amino acids. In germline, CDR1 is SGDLS, CDR2 YYNGEE. The CDR3 spells CASSIAGLINYGYTF. DNA for the CDR3: TGTGCCAGCAGCATCGCGGGACTTATTAACTATGGCTACACCTTC.

This sequence joins TRBV4-3 and TRBJ2-2, with TRBD1 matching 12 bases. J lost 6 bases, V lost 4 bases, and 9 bases had no gene match. Germline CDR1 is LGHNA and CDR2 is YSLEER. The CDR3 contains 17 residues. In DNA, the CDR3 is TGCGCCAGCAGCCTATTCCCGGGACAGGGGGCCTCCGGGGAGCTGTTTTTT. Translation gives CASSLFPGQGASGELFF.

There are a few counts of this clonotype. CDR3 in DNA: TGCAGTGCCAACACCTATGACCGGGACAGGGCCAACGTCCTGACTTTC. Amino acid sequence: CSANTYDRDRANVLTF. The gene calls are TRBV20-1 and TRBJ2-6; D perhaps matches TRBD1 (6 bases). V was trimmed by 6 bases and J by 5 bases, leaving 20 bases between them. The CDR3 loop spans 16 amino acids. Germline V gene lookup returns CDR1 DFQATT and CDR2 SNEGSKA (reference sequence).

The CDR3 DNA follows: TGCGCCAGCAGCCAAATGAACACTGAAGCTTTCTTT. This gives the protein CASSQMNTEAFF. This chain uses TRBV5-1 with TRBJ1-1; D remains ambiguous. Between the trimmed V and J ends, which lost 4 bases and 0 bases, there was a span of 4 bases. The CDR3 has 12 residues. Germline CDR1 and CDR2: SGHRS and YFSETQ.

This clonotype was picked up a small number of times. The gene calls are TRBV4-1 and TRBJ2-4; TRBD2 is a possible D gene (5 bases). The V gene's germline CDR1 is MGHRA and CDR2 YSYEKL. This CDR3 is 15 amino acids long. V was shortened by 7 bases and J by 0 bases, with 13 bases between the two germline ends. CDR3 region: CASTSTTRAKNIQYF. Here the CDR3 DNA reads TGCGCCAGCACGTCGACTACCCGAGCCAAAAACATTCAGTACTTC.

A remark on this clonotype: This may be a read error, as it is one base from a much larger clone. This chain joins TRBV20-1 and TRBJ1-1; D might be TRBD1 (5 bases). The CDR3 contains 12 residues. CDR1 is DFQATT, CDR2 SNEGSKA, per germline (reference sequence). The CDR3 DNA is TGCAGTGCTGGCGGGGGGACCACTGAAGATTTCTTT. It specifies CSAGGGTTEDFF.

This clonotype has a handful of counts. The rearrangement links TRBV6-5 to TRBJ2-5; D is ambiguous. Matching the DNA end better, TRBJ2-1 makes the J call doubtful. CDR1 MNHEY and CDR2 SVGAGI come from the germline V gene. There are 16 residues in the CDR3. The DNA for the CDR3 is TGTGCCAGCAGTTATTTGGGCCCGAGATCGGGCAATGAGCAGTTCTTC. Protein: CASSYLGPRSGNEQFF.

This clonotype was counted between two and nine times. The chain carries TRBV20-1 and TRBJ1-1, with D perhaps matching TRBD1 (5 bases). Germline CDR1 and CDR2: DFQATT and SNEGSKA (reference sequence). Trimming removed 1 base at V and 11 bases at J, with 14 bases between. CDR3 length: 12 amino acids. CDR3 sequence: CSARAPGGEAFF. The CDR3 DNA reads as TGCAGTGCTAGAGCGCCGGGAGGGGAGGCTTTCTTT.

This sequence joins TRBV7-2 and TRBJ2-6; D gene uncertain. The CDR3 covers 16 residues. Germline V lookup: CDR1 SGHTA, CDR2 FQGNSA. V was shortened by 0 bases and J by 0 bases, with 6 bases between the two germline ends. The CDR3 DNA reads as TGTGCCAGCAGCTTAGCGTGGAGCTCTGGGGCCAACGTCCTGACTTTC. Its protein product is CASSLAWSSGANVLTF.

This rearrangement joins TRBV7-2 to TRBJ1-1, with TRBD1 matching over 11 bases. Germline assignment: CDR1 SGHTA and CDR2 FQGNSA. The V and J ends lost 1 base and 6 bases, in that order; junction bases with no gene match: 7. CDR3 length equals 16 residues. The CDR3 DNA is TGTGCCAGCAGCTTAGGGGGGACAGGGGGACGGGCTGAAGCTTTCTTT. Its translation: CASSLGGTGGRAEAFF.

This clonotype was counted between two and nine times. One end of the junction fails to match germline, which may point to a read error. The chain links TRBV25-1 to TRBJ1-2, with TRBD1 matching over 8 bases. The CDR3 length is 14 residues. Germline CDR1 MGHDK, CDR2 SYGVNS. CDR3 sequence reads: CASSEYYRGGGYTF. The CDR3 region has the DNA TGTGCCAGCAGTGAATACTACAGGGGGGGTGGCTATACCTTC.

In its sample, this clonotype was seen a few times. This chain connects TRBV4-3 to TRBJ1-2; no clear D. Trimming pared 0 bases from V and 0 bases from J, leaving 11 bases between. The germline V gene encodes CDR1 LGHNA and CDR2 YSLEER. The CDR3 has 16 amino acids. The CDR3 protein is CASSQDYGRANYGYTF. In DNA, the CDR3 is TGCGCCAGCAGCCAAGATTACGGCAGAGCTAACTATGGCTACACCTTC.

The chain recombines TRBV7-7 with TRBJ1-3; D not resolved. The CDR3 runs to 13 residues. V lost 4 bases and J lost 3, with 7 bases in between. Germline values: CDR1 SSHAT, CDR2 FNYEAQ (reference sequence). This CDR3 reads CASSSGDGNTIYF. The CDR3, as DNA: TGTGCCAGCAGCTCCGGAGATGGAAACACCATATATTTT.

The chain uses TRBV25-1 and TRBJ1-2; unclear D gene. CDR1 MGHDK and CDR2 SYGVNS come from the germline V gene. The V end lost 1 base, the J end lost 5 bases, and 8 bases lay between the germline ends. CDR3 length equals 13 residues. CDR3 nucleotides: TGTGCCAGCAGTGAATTCGCGGGTTATGGCTACACCTTC. Translated, it gives CASSEFAGYGYTF.

The table lists this clonotype with a few counts. V usage is TRBV27 and J usage is TRBJ2-6, with D unresolved. V was cut by 4 bases and J by 2 bases, with 9 bases left in between. The germline V gene has CDR1 MNHEY and CDR2 SMNVEV (reference sequence). The CDR3 spans 15 residues. The CDR3 reads CASSSARPGANVLTF. CDR3 bases: TGTGCCAGCAGTTCTGCGAGGCCTGGGGCCAACGTCCTGACTTTC.

This clonotype is a singleton in its sample. The chain is built from TRBV6-6 and TRBJ1-1, with 8 bases lining up with TRBD1. Trimming removed 2 bases from V and 11 bases from J; junction bases left unmatched: 7. Germline-derived CDR1 and CDR2 are MNHNY and SVGAGI (reference sequence). The CDR3 is 13 residues long. In DNA form, the CDR3 reads TGTGCCAGCAGTTACGATCCAGGGGGCCGTGCTTTCTTT. Residues: CASSYDPGGRAFF.

V gene TRBV19 combines with J gene TRBJ2-5; D remains unclear. The CDR3 totals 14 residues. Trimming removed 1 base at V and 1 base at J, with 7 bases between. Germline V lookup: CDR1 LNHDA, CDR2 SQIVND (reference sequence). The CDR3 region has the DNA TGTGCCAGTAGTATAGGCCCCTCCCAAGAGACCCAGTACTTC. Protein product: CASSIGPSQETQYF.

This clonotype was seen a handful of times. The gene calls are TRBV5-1 and TRBJ1-1, with a possible D match to TRBD1 (6 bases). CDR3 length equals 13 residues. CDR1 is SGHRS, CDR2 YFSETQ, per germline. V lost 2 bases to trimming and J lost 5 bases, with 10 bases between them. In DNA, the CDR3 is TGCGCCAGCAGCTTACGGGGGGCTACTGAAGCTTTCTTT. Its protein is CASSLRGATEAFF. The full variable domain, completed using reference TRBV5-1 and TRBJ1-1, is KAGVTQTPRYLIKTRGQQVTLSCSPISGHRSVSWYQQTPGQGLQFLFEYFSETQRNKGNFPGRFSGRQFSNSRSEMNVSTLELGDSALYLCASSLRGATEAFFGQGTRLTVV.

J is TRBJ2-1 and V is TRBV29-1; no definite D call. Trimming left V 4 bases short and J 0 bases short, with 7 bases between. The CDR3 runs to 13 residues. Germline values: CDR1 SQVTM, CDR2 ANQGSEA. The CDR3 DNA sequence: TGCAGCGTTGGACCAGTCTCCTACAATGAGCAGTTCTTC. Its translation: CSVGPVSYNEQFF.

This clonotype occurred a few times. CDR3 residues: CASSPRERGYGYTF. In DNA, the CDR3 is TGTGCCAGCAGCCCTCGGGAGAGGGGATATGGCTACACCTTC. The chain carries TRBV7-2 and TRBJ1-2; a possible D gene is TRBD1 (5 bases). CDR3 length: 14 residues. V was shortened by 5 bases and J by 5 bases, with 15 bases between the two germline ends. Germline V gene lookup returns CDR1 SGHTA and CDR2 FQGNSA.

The CDR3 loop reads CSVEPDATSGRGETQYF. CDR3 DNA: TGCAGCGTCGAACCAGATGCCACTAGCGGGAGGGGAGAGACCCAGTACTTC. V and J are TRBV29-1 and TRBJ2-5; 13 bases align to TRBD2. The CDR3 loop spans 17 amino acids. From germline, CDR1 is SQVTM and CDR2 ANQGSEA. V was pared by 6 bases and J by 4 bases, with 14 bases of the junction left unmatched.

This chain connects TRBV6-2 or TRBV6-3 to TRBJ2-7, with no clear D. The V end lost 7 bases, the J end lost 1 base, and 17 bases lay between the germline ends. This CDR3 has 15 residues. In germline, CDR1 is MNHEY, CDR2 SVGEGT. The chain's CDR3 is CASTEDAAYSYEQYF. CDR3 sequence (DNA): TGTGCCAGCACCGAGGACGCAGCTTATTCCTACGAGCAGTACTTC.

This clonotype was counted between two and nine times. The chain combines TRBV3-1 with TRBJ2-2; the D call may be TRBD1 or TRBD2 (5 bases each). Germline assignment: CDR1 LGHDT and CDR2 YNNKEL (reference sequence). V lost 5 bases, J lost 0 bases, and 13 bases lay in between. This CDR3 region has 16 residues. DNA of the CDR3: TGTGCCAGCAGCTGGGACGCGGAGTCGAACACCGGGGAGCTGTTTTTT. Translating it yields CASSWDAESNTGELFF.

This clonotype turned up a few times. This sequence joins TRBV10-3 and TRBJ2-1; a weak D match, TRBD2 (6 bases). V was pared by 4 bases and J by 5 bases, with 18 bases between. This CDR3 has 16 amino acids. CDR1 is ENHRY, CDR2 SYGVKD, per germline. CDR3 sequence reads: CAISGHNGRTHNEQFF. CDR3 nucleotide sequence: TGTGCCATCAGTGGACACAACGGGAGAACCCACAATGAGCAGTTCTTC.